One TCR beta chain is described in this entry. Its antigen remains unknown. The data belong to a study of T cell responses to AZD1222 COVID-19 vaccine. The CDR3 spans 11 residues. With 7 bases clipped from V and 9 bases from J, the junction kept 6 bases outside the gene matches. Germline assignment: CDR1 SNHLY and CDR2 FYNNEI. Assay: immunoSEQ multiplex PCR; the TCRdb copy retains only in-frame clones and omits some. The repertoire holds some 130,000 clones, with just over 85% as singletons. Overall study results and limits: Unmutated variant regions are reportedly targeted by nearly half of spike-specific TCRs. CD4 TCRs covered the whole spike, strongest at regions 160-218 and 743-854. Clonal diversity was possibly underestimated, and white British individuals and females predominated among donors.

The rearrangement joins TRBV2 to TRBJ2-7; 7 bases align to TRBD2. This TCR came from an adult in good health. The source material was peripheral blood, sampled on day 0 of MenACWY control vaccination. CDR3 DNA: TGTGCCAGCACCCGAGGCGGGGGGCAGTACTTC. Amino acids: CASTRGGGQYF.